The 5 T cell receptor beta chains reported below all come from one sample, sequenced in a study of STAT3 mutations in large granular lymphocyte leukemia. General observations from the study: Every T-LGLL patient had at least one immunodominant TCRbeta clonotype.

Repertoires were generated with immunoSEQ multiplex PCR, while TCRdb's copy carries only in-frame clones and drops some. This table holds roughly 5,400 clones, about 95% found once. No cognate antigen is known for these TCRs. Sequenced: peripheral blood mononuclear cells. The receptors derive from a man between 60 and 75 years old with T-cell large granular lymphocyte leukemia. Some clones in this sample may be carry-over from other donors' samples.

The chain links TRBV27 to TRBJ2-3; 7 bases fit TRBD1. This CDR3 is built from 15 residues. Germline V gene lookup returns CDR1 MNHEY and CDR2 SMNVEV (reference sequence). The V segment lost 0 bases and the J segment 4 bases; nucleotides outside the gene matches: 4. CDR3 sequence reads: CASSLSQGFPDTQYF. CDR3 nucleotides: TGTGCCAGCAGTTTATCACAGGGGTTTCCAGATACGCAGTATTTT.

This sequence joins TRBV6-1 and TRBJ2-2, with 12 bases identical to TRBD2. V was pared by 4 bases and J by 6 bases, with 9 bases of the junction left unmatched. Germline V lookup: CDR1 MNHNS, CDR2 SASEGT. This CDR3 is built from 17 residues. CDR3 DNA sequence: TGTGCCAGCAGTGCCGGACTACTAGCGGGAGGATCCGGGGAGCTGTTTTTT. Protein: CASSAGLLAGGSGELFF.

The chain couples TRBV19 to TRBJ2-1; D is perhaps TRBD2 (6 bases). The V end was cut by 8 bases, the J end by 6 bases, with 20 bases between. The length of the CDR3 is 15 residues. Germline V CDR1 and CDR2: LNHDA, SQIVND (reference sequence). In DNA, the CDR3 is TGTGCCAGTGGGAGGACCCTCGAGAATTCCAATGAGCAGTTCTTC. It yields the protein CASGRTLENSNEQFF. Full variable domain (missing parts from reference TRBV19 and TRBJ2-1): DGGITQSPKYLFRKEGQNVTLSCEQNLNHDAMYWYRQDPGQGLRLIYYSQIVNDFQKGDIAEGYSVSREKKESFPLTVTSAQKNPTAFYLCASGRTLENSNEQFFGPGTRLTVL.

This chain connects TRBV5-4 to TRBJ2-1; D gene uncertain. The CDR3 sequence is 15 residues long. Trimming pared 0 bases from V and 0 bases from J, leaving 7 bases between. CDR1 and CDR2 (germline): SGHNT, YYREEE (reference sequence). The CDR3 is CASSLVQISYNEQFF. The CDR3 nucleotides read TGTGCCAGCAGCTTGGTTCAAATCTCCTACAATGAGCAGTTCTTC.

This chain uses TRBV15 with TRBJ1-1; D uncertain. Trimming took 0 bases from V and 6 from J, leaving 11 bases between them. Germline CDR1 is LNHNV and CDR2 is YYDKDF (reference sequence). This CDR3 has 14 amino acids. The CDR3 DNA sequence: TGTGCCACCAGCAGAGATAGGTTGGCCGCTGAAGCTTTCTTT. Translation: CATSRDRLAAEAFF.